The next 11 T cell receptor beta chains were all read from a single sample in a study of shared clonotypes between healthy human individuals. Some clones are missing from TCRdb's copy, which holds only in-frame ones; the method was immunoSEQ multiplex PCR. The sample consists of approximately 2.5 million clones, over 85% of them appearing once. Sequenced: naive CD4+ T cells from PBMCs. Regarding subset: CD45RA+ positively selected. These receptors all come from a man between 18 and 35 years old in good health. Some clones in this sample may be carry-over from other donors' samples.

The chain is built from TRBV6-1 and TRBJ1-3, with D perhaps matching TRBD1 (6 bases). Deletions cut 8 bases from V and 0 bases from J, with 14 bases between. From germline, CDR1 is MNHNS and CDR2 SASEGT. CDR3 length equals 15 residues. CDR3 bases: TGTGCCAGCGGCTGGGGGCTGGGCTCTGGAAACACCATATATTTT. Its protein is CASGWGLGSGNTIYF.

The CDR3 DNA is TGTGCCAGCAGTCAACCCCGGGACACCCGAGGCAAAAACATTCAGTACTTC. It is translated as CASSQPRDTRGKNIQYF. This sequence joins TRBV28 and TRBJ2-4; possibly TRBD1 for D (6 bases). Trimming took 5 bases from V and 3 from J, leaving 20 bases between them. The CDR3 consists of 17 residues. CDR1 and CDR2 (germline): MDHEN, SYDVKM.

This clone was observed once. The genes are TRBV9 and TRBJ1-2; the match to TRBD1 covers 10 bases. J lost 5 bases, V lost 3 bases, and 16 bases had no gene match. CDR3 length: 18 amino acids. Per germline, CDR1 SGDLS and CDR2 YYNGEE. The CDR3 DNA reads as TGTGCCAGCAGCGCCAGTTGGGGGACCGGGACAGGGGTTTATGGCTACACCTTC. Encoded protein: CASSASWGTGTGVYGYTF.

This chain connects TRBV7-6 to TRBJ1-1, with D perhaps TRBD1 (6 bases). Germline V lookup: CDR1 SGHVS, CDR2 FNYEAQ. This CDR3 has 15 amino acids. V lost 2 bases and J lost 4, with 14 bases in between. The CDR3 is CASSLINGGGTEAFF. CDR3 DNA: TGTGCCAGCAGCTTAATCAACGGAGGGGGCACTGAAGCTTTCTTT.

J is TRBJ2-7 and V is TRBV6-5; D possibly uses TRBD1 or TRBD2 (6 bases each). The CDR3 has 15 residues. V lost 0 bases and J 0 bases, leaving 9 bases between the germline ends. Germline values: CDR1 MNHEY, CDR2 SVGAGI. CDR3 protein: CASSYSGGISYEQYF. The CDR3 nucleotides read TGTGCCAGCAGTTACTCAGGGGGGATCTCCTACGAGCAGTACTTC.

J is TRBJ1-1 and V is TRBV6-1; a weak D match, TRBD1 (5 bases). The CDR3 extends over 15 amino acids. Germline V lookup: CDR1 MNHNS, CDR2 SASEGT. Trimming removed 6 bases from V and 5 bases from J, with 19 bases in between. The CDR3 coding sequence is TGTGCCAGCAGGCAATCGTCGGGGGATGGGACTGAAGCTTTCTTT. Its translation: CASRQSSGDGTEAFF.

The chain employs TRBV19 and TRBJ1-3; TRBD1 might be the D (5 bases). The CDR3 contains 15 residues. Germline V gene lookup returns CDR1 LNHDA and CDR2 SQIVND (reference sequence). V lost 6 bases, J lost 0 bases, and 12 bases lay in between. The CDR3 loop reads CASRMGGSSGNTIYF. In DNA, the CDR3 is TGTGCCAGTAGGATGGGGGGGAGCTCTGGAAACACCATATATTTT.

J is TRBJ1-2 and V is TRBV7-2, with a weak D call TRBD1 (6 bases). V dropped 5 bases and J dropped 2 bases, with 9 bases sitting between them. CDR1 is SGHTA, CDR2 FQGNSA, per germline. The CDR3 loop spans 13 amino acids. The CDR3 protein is CASSGQPNYGYTF. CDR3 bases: TGTGCCAGCAGCGGACAGCCCAACTATGGCTACACCTTC.

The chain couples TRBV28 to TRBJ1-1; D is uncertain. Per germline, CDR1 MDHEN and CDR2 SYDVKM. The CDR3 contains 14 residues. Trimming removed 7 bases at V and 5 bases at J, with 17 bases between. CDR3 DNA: TGTGCCAGCATTCCTACGGGGTTAAGAACTGAAGCTTTCTTT. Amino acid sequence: CASIPTGLRTEAFF.

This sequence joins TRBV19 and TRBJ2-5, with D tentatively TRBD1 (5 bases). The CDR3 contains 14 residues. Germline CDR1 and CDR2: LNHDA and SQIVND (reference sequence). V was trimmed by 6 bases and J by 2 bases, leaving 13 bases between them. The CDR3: CASRPVGDQETQYF. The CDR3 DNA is TGTGCCAGTAGGCCCGTAGGGGATCAAGAGACCCAGTACTTC.

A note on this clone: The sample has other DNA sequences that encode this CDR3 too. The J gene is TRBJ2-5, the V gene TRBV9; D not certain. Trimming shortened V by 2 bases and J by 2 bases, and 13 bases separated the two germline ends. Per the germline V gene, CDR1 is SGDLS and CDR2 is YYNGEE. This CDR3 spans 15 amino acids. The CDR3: CASSVGPSRQETQYF. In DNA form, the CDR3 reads TGTGCCAGCAGCGTCGGACCGAGTAGGCAAGAGACCCAGTACTTC.